These 8 T cell receptor beta chains were sequenced from one sample in a study of T cells in Graves' hyperthyroidism and ophthalmopathy. Regions amplified from RNA transcripts were the TCR beta CDR3 regions. A first-round RT-PCR of the TCR CDR3 used the HTBI primer set. One entry per CDR3 protein, called by TCRdb with MiXCR from the multiplex PCR reads. This table holds roughly 35,000 distinct CDR3 sequences, about 53% found once. Sequences were obtained from blood. These receptor sequences come from a woman aged 40-49 years with Graves' ophthalmopathy.

The sample holds many counts of this clonotype. The rearrangement joins TRBV6-1 to TRBJ1-2, with D uncertain. The CDR3 is 14 amino acids. V lost 0 bases, J lost 8 bases, and 13 bases lay in between. In germline, CDR1 is MNHNS, CDR2 SASEGT. The CDR3 region is CASSEARVRRGYTF. In nucleotides, the CDR3 is TGTGCCAGCAGTGAAGCCCGGGTCCGGCGGGGCTACACCTTC.

This clonotype has ten or more counts. The rearrangement links TRBV5-4 to TRBJ2-3; possibly TRBD1 for D (6 bases). Trimming removed 6 bases at V and 0 bases at J, with 11 bases between. Per germline, CDR1 SGHNT and CDR2 YYREEE (reference sequence). The CDR3 has 14 residues. The CDR3, as DNA: TGTGCCAGCAACAAACAGGGTAGCACAGATACGCAGTATTTT. Amino acids: CASNKQGSTDTQYF.

This rearrangement joins TRBV7-8 to TRBJ2-7, with 8 positions matching TRBD1. Germline CDR1 SGHVS, CDR2 FQNEAQ. The CDR3 spans 15 residues. With 5 bases clipped from V and 4 bases from J, the junction kept 10 bases outside the gene matches. This chain's CDR3 is CASSEGQGAWYEQYF. In nucleotides, the CDR3 is TGTGCCAGCAGCGAGGGGCAGGGGGCGTGGTACGAGCAGTACTTC.

This clonotype was seen ten or more times. The chain is built from TRBV20-1 and TRBJ1-5, with D possibly TRBD1 on 6 matching bases. Trimming left V 1 base short and J 5 bases short, with 12 bases between. The CDR3 covers 14 residues. Germline-derived CDR1 and CDR2 are DFQATT and SNEGSKA (reference sequence). The CDR3 spells CSARGRQDHQPQHF. The CDR3 DNA is TGCAGTGCTAGAGGAAGACAGGATCATCAGCCCCAGCATTTT.

The table lists this clonotype with many counts. The chain links TRBV12-3 or TRBV12-4 to TRBJ1-5, with 7 bases that match TRBD1. The V and J ends lost 6 bases and 0 bases, in that order; junction bases with no gene match: 2. CDR3 size: 14 residues. The CDR3 reads CASSWDSSNQPQHF. The CDR3, as DNA: TGTGCCAGCAGCTGGGACAGTAGCAATCAGCCCCAGCATTTT.

This clonotype occurred many times. The chain has TRBV6-5 and TRBJ2-7; D unresolved. The germline gives CDR1 MNHEY, CDR2 SVGAGI. The CDR3 sequence is 14 residues long. V was shortened by 0 bases and J by 3 bases, with 9 bases between the two germline ends. The CDR3 nucleotides read TGTGCCAGCAGTTACTCGATCGGAAACTACGAGCAGTACTTC. It translates to CASSYSIGNYEQYF.

This clonotype was observed a few times. This rearrangement joins TRBV19 to TRBJ1-5; possibly TRBD1 for D (6 bases). The CDR3 sequence is 14 residues long. Trimming took 4 bases from V and 10 from J, leaving 17 bases between them. Per germline, CDR1 LNHDA and CDR2 SQIVND (reference sequence). The CDR3 reads CASSTKGDRLPQHF. Written as DNA, the CDR3 is TGTGCCAGTAGTACCAAGGGAGACAGGTTACCCCAGCATTTT.

On this clonotype: Because it lacks the conserved phenylalanine or tryptophan at the end, this CDR3 is likely a read error. This rearrangement joins TRBV11-2 to TRBJ2-1; D is possibly TRBD2 (6 bases). Trimming took 5 bases from V and 3 from J, leaving 23 bases between them. CDR1 SGHAT and CDR2 FQNNGV come from the germline V gene. The CDR3 length is 18 residues. The CDR3 sequence is CASSPRLTGVILYNEQFL. CDR3 nucleotide sequence: TGTGCCAGCAGCCCGCGACTAACGGGGGTCATACTCTACAATGAGCAGTTCCTC.